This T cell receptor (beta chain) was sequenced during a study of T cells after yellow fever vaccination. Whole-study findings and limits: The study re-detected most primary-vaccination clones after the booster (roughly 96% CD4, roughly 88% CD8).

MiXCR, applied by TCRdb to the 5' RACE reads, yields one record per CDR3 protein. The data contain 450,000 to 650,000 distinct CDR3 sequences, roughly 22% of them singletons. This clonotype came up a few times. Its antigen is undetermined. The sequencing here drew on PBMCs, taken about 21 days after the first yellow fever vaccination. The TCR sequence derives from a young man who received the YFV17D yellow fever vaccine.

The CDR3 is CASSQDTVGGRGYTF. CDR3 sequence (DNA): TGTGCCAGCAGCCAAGACACGGTGGGGGGACGGGGCTACACCTTC. V and J are TRBV3-1 and TRBJ1-2; D is possibly TRBD1 (5 bases). Trimming shortened V by 0 bases and J by 8 bases, and 16 bases separated the two germline ends. CDR1 is LGHDT, CDR2 YNNKEL, per germline (reference sequence). The CDR3 loop spans 15 amino acids.